These T cell receptor beta chains were read from a single sample in a study of control samples from healthy donors and cancer patients. Sequenced by immunoSEQ multiplex PCR; TCRdb stores in-frame clones only, minus some. Of about 160,000 clones in the sample, approximately 94% were seen once. Material for sequencing was PBMCs. The origin of the receptors is a man between 60 and 70 years old with colorectal cancer. CDR3s include the opening cysteine and the closing phenylalanine or tryptophan. The D gene is left open where the match is weak. Rows give clone size only sometimes, using once, few, many, or a class for an expanded clone.

TRBJ2-1 TRBV4-3 TRBD2 . CASSQVTSGGSEQFF TGCGCCAGCAGCCAAGTAACTAGCGGGGGGAGTGAGCAGTTCTTC
TRBJ1-4 TRBV5-1 TRBD1 . CASRLGQENEKLFF TGCGCCAGCCGCCTGGGACAGGAAAATGAAAAACTGTTTTTT
TRBJ2-7 TRBV6-6 TRBD1 . CASRPGQGAYEQYF TGTGCCAGCAGGCCGGGACAGGGGGCTTACGAGCAGTACTTC
TRBJ1-1 TRBV18 TRBD1 . CASSTRDRGTEAFF TGTGCCAGCTCGACGAGGGACAGGGGAACTGAAGCTTTCTTT
TRBJ2-2 TRBV4-2 TRBD1 . CASSQGDRNTGELFF TGTGCCAGCAGCCAGGGGGACAGAAACACCGGGGAGCTGTTTTTT
TRBJ2-2 TRBV7-9 . . CASSLARDTGELFF TGTGCCAGCAGCTTAGCCAGGGACACCGGGGAGCTGTTTTTT
TRBJ2-1 TRBV3-1/TRBV3-2 . once CASSQAVYNEQFF TGTGCCAGCAGCCAAGCGGTGTACAATGAGCAGTTCTTC
TRBJ2-7 TRBV11-2 . . CASSLSSGGAYEQYF TGTGCCAGCAGCCTCAGTAGCGGTGGGGCCTACGAGCAGTACTTC
TRBJ1-2 TRBV7-2 . . CASSLGGVTGGRGYTF TGTGCCAGCAGCTTAGGGGGCGTGACGGGTGGTCGGGGCTACACCTTC
TRBJ1-6 TRBV24-1 TRBD1 . CATTMTGTARYSYNSPLHF TGTGCCACCACTATGACCGGGACAGCCCGATACTCCTATAATTCACCCCTCCACTTT
TRBJ2-7 TRBV28 TRBD2 . CASFPGGAYEQYF TGTGCCAGCTTCCCCGGGGGGGCGTACGAGCAGTACTTC
TRBJ2-2 TRBV7-6 TRBD2 . CASSPRGGQTGELFF TGTGCCAGCAGCCCGCGGGGGGGTCAGACCGGGGAGCTGTTTTTT
TRBJ2-2 TRBV5-1 TRBD1 . CASSYQGTGGARSGELFF TGCGCCAGCAGCTACCAAGGGACAGGGGGCGCCAGGTCCGGGGAGCTGTTTTTT
TRBJ2-1 TRBV18 TRBD2 once CASSPSGGGYNEQFF TGTGCCAGCTCACCGTCGGGGGGAGGCTACAATGAGCAGTTCTTC
TRBJ1-2 TRBV29-1 TRBD1 few CSVEVGGHGYTF TGCAGCGTTGAGGTAGGGGGCCATGGCTACACCTTC
TRBJ1-2 TRBV5-4 . . CASSSLPLGYGYTF TGTGCCAGCAGCTCCCTACCATTGGGCTATGGCTACACCTTC
TRBJ2-1 TRBV7-6 . . CASSFRVAGSPYNEQFF TGTGCCAGCAGCTTCCGTGTCGCGGGGTCCCCCTACAATGAGCAGTTCTTC
TRBJ2-1 TRBV19 . once CATREVRDAHEQFF TGTGCCACCCGCGAAGTCCGGGACGCCCACGAGCAGTTCTTC
TRBJ1-2 TRBV18 TRBD1 . CASSPPGQGVYYGYTF TGTGCCAGCTCACCACCGGGACAGGGGGTGTACTATGGCTACACCTTC
TRBJ1-6 TRBV5-1 . . CASSPGGQGPPPLHF TGCGCCAGCAGCCCCGGGGGTCAGGGGCCGCCGCCCCTCCACTTT
TRBJ1-2 TRBV6-5 TRBD1 . CASSQDRGVGGYTF TGTGCCAGCAGCCAGGACAGGGGAGTAGGGGGCTACACCTTC
TRBJ1-2 TRBV19 TRBD1 . CASSVIPRQGNYGYTF TGTGCCAGTAGTGTAATTCCGCGACAGGGCAACTATGGCTACACCTTC
TRBJ2-7 TRBV9 TRBD2 . CASSVDGRAYEQYF TGTGCCAGCAGCGTAGATGGGAGGGCCTACGAGCAGTACTTC
TRBJ1-2 TRBV11-2 . once CASSLEGGDGYTF TGTGCCAGCAGCTTAGAGGGGGGCGATGGCTACACCTTC
TRBJ2-2 TRBV5-1 . once CASSLEVQENTGELFF TGCGCCAGCAGCTTGGAGGTCCAGGAGAACACCGGGGAGCTGTTTTTT
TRBJ1-2 TRBV29-1 TRBD1 . CRAGDRDNGYTF TGCAGGGCGGGGGACAGGGATAATGGCTACACCTTC
TRBJ1-2 TRBV6-6 . . CASSYMEDYGYTF TGTGCCAGCAGTTACATGGAGGACTATGGCTACACCTTC
TRBJ2-7 TRBV7-6 TRBD2 . CASSSRSGGALGAYEQYF TGTGCCAGCAGCTCCCGTAGCGGGGGGGCCCTCGGGGCCTACGAGCAGTACTTC
TRBJ1-5 TRBV27 . . CASSLGTGGWQPQHF TGTGCCAGCAGTTTAGGGACCGGGGGTTGGCAGCCCCAGCATTTT
TRBJ2-3 TRBV5-4 TRBD1 once CASSRRQGLSTDTQYF TGTGCCAGCAGCCGAAGACAGGGGTTGAGCACAGATACGCAGTATTTT
TRBJ1-1 TRBV9 . once CASSVGSNTEAFF TGTGCCAGCAGCGTAGGGAGTAACACTGAAGCTTTCTTT
TRBJ1-2 TRBV5-1 . . CASSTGQRYGYTF TGCGCCAGCTCCACCGGACAGCGCTATGGCTACACCTTC
TRBJ2-2 TRBV19 TRBD2 once CASSRDPSGAGELFF TGTGCCAGTAGTAGGGACCCTAGCGGCGCCGGGGAGCTGTTTTTT
TRBJ2-2 TRBV18 . . CASSPPRSQANTGELFF TGTGCCAGCTCACCACCGAGGAGCCAAGCAAACACCGGGGAGCTGTTTTTT
TRBJ2-3 TRBV30 . . CAWSVQADTQYF TGTGCCTGGAGTGTTCAAGCAGATACGCAGTATTTT
TRBJ2-2 TRBV19 . . CASSTGTNTGELFF TGTGCCAGTAGTACCGGGACGAACACCGGGGAGCTGTTTTTT
TRBJ1-1 TRBV20-1 . . CSASSGGADTEAFF TGCAGTGCTAGTTCCGGGGGCGCTGACACTGAAGCTTTCTTT
TRBJ1-1 TRBV9 TRBD1 . CASSSRDRIMNTEAFF TGTGCCAGCAGCTCCCGGGACAGGATAATGAACACTGAAGCTTTCTTT
TRBJ2-2 TRBV5-1 TRBD2 . CASSYGTSGGYTGELFF TGCGCCAGCAGCTACGGGACTAGCGGGGGGTACACCGGGGAGCTGTTTTTT
TRBJ2-7 TRBV3-1/TRBV3-2 . . CASSSSYEQYF TGTGCCAGCAGCAGCAGCTACGAGCAGTACTTC
TRBJ2-7 TRBV7-8 . . CASSLGLGSMYEQYF TGTGCCAGCAGCTTAGGTCTGGGAAGTATGTACGAGCAGTACTTC